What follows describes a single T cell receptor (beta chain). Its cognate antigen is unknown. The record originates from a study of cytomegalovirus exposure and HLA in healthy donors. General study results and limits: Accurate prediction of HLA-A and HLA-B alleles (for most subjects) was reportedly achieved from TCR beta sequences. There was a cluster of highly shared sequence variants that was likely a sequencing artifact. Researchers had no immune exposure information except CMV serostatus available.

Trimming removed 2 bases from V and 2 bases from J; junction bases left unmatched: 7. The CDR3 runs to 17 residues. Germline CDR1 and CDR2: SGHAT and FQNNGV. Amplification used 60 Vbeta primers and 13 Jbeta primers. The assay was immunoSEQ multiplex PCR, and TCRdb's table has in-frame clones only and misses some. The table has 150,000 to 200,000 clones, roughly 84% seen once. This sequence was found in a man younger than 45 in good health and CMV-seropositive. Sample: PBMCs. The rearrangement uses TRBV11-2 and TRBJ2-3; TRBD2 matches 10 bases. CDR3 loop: CASSLIFGTSATDTQYF. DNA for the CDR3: TGTGCCAGCAGCTTAATTTTCGGGACTAGCGCCACAGATACGCAGTATTTT.